The 31 T cell receptor beta chains given below trace back to one sample, sequenced in a study of response to subunit inactivated influenza vaccine. A single record per CDR3 protein comes from TCRdb applying MiXCR to the RT-PCR reads. This table holds about 540,000 distinct CDR3 sequences, approximately 20% found once. The data were also submitted as part of a second study, on T cells expressing NK-cell markers. That work adds: A 5'RACE template switching approach incorporating UMIs was used to make TCR beta cDNA.

The specimen comprised CD4+ T cells sorted from PBMCs, sampled 11 to 12 days after vaccination. Receptors were obtained from a man aged 50-60 years who received an inactivated influenza vaccine.

In DNA form, the CDR3 reads TGTGCCAGCAGCTTCGGGGGGGCCCCCTACGAGCAGTACTTC. Amino acids: CASSFGGAPYEQYF. This rearrangement joins TRBV13 to TRBJ2-7; 8 positions agree with TRBD2. The CDR3 is made up of 14 amino acids. V was clipped by 3 bases and J by 2 bases; unmatched bases: 3. Germline V CDR1 and CDR2: PRHDT, FYEKMQ (reference sequence). The entire variable domain, with the rest obtained from reference TRBV13 and TRBJ2-7, is as follows: AAGVIQSPRHLIKEKRETATLKCYPIPRHDTVYWYQQGPGQDPQFLISFYEKMQSDKGSIPDRFSAQQFSDYHSELNMSSLELGDSALYFCASSFGGAPYEQYFGPGTRLTVT.

The chain combines TRBV7-2 with TRBJ1-1, with a possible D match to TRBD1 (5 bases). Trimming left V 1 base short and J 1 base short, with 13 bases between. CDR3 size: 16 residues. The germline V gene encodes CDR1 SGHTA and CDR2 FQGNSA. CDR3 bases: TGTGCCAGCAGCTTAGTATGGGGCATGAGGAACACTGAAGCTTTCTTT. Translation: CASSLVWGMRNTEAFF.

This chain uses TRBV3-1 with TRBJ2-5, with 7 bases aligning to TRBD2. This CDR3 has 14 amino acids. V lost 4 bases to trimming and J lost 5 bases; unmatched junction nucleotides: 7. Germline-derived CDR1 and CDR2 are LGHDT and YNNKEL (reference sequence). CDR3 in DNA: TGTGCCAGCAGCCGCGGGAGACAACGGGAGACCCAGTACTTC. This sequence encodes CASSRGRQRETQYF.

This clonotype was seen many times. The rearrangement joins TRBV4-2 to TRBJ1-4; D gene ambiguous. V lost 0 bases and J 3 bases, leaving 11 bases between the germline ends. CDR3 length equals 16 residues. Germline CDR1 is LGHNA and CDR2 is YNFKEQ. The CDR3 sequence is CASSQERAGANEKLFF. In nucleotides, the CDR3 is TGTGCCAGCAGCCAAGAAAGGGCGGGTGCTAATGAAAAACTGTTTTTT.

This clonotype was seen a handful of times. The chain carries TRBV7-2 and TRBJ2-7; D unclear. The CDR3 covers 14 residues. Germline lookup yields CDR1 SGHTA and CDR2 FQGNSA. V lost 2 bases to trimming and J lost 3 bases, with 11 bases between them. This CDR3 reads CASSLNGLNYEQYF. CDR3 DNA sequence: TGTGCCAGCAGCTTAAACGGGTTGAACTACGAGCAGTACTTC.

The genes are TRBV12-3 or TRBV12-4 and TRBJ1-5, with D hard to call. V was clipped by 3 bases and J by 9 bases, with 12 bases between them. CDR3 length: 13 residues. The CDR3 protein is CASSLVRETPQHF. Here the CDR3 DNA reads TGTGCCAGCAGTTTGGTCCGGGAAACGCCCCAGCATTTT.

This clonotype was seen more than once but under ten times. The CDR3: CASRTGTNGAFF. The CDR3 bases are TGTGCCAGCAGAACAGGGACAAACGGAGCTTTCTTT. This chain joins TRBV7-9 and TRBJ1-1; weak D call: TRBD1 (6 bases). Between the trimmed V and J ends, which lost 6 bases and 10 bases, there was a span of 15 bases. From germline, CDR1 is SEHNR and CDR2 FQNEAQ (reference sequence). The CDR3 length is 12 residues.

This clonotype was seen at least ten times. This chain joins TRBV10-3 and TRBJ1-1; 7 bases fit TRBD1. Germline assignment: CDR1 ENHRY and CDR2 SYGVKD. V lost 10 bases to trimming and J lost 3 bases; unmatched junction nucleotides: 8. This CDR3 contains 13 residues. The CDR3: CATSGQSDTEAFF. CDR3 DNA: TGTGCCACGTCGGGACAGAGTGACACTGAAGCTTTCTTT.

In this sample, this clonotype turned up many times. V gene TRBV5-1 combines with J gene TRBJ2-5, with D unclear. Germline CDR1 reads SGHRS; CDR2 reads YFSETQ. V was trimmed by 0 bases and J by 2 bases, leaving 8 bases between them. The CDR3 loop spans 14 amino acids. The CDR3 region has the DNA TGCGCCAGCAGCTTGGACGGCAGACAAGAGACCCAGTACTTC. Translated, it gives CASSLDGRQETQYF.

This sequence joins TRBV7-9 and TRBJ2-3, with 7 bases identical to TRBD2. Trimming removed 2 bases from V and 6 bases from J; junction bases left unmatched: 11. Germline V gene lookup returns CDR1 SEHNR and CDR2 FQNEAQ (reference sequence). The CDR3 contains 16 residues. The CDR3 DNA follows: TGTGCCAGCAGCTTAAAGTACCTAGCGGATCGTGATACGCAGTATTTT. Translation gives CASSLKYLADRDTQYF.

The gene calls are TRBV4-2 and TRBJ1-5; D is ambiguous. Germline CDR1 and CDR2: LGHNA and YNFKEQ. Trimming removed 0 bases at V and 5 bases at J, with 5 bases between. This CDR3 is built from 13 residues. CDR3 region: CASSQEWDQPQHF. The CDR3 nucleotides are TGTGCCAGCAGCCAAGAGTGGGATCAGCCCCAGCATTTT.

V and J are TRBV18 and TRBJ2-7; TRBD2 matches at 13 bases. Germline lookup yields CDR1 KGHSH and CDR2 LQKENI. This CDR3 is 17 amino acids long. The junction had 9 bases not matched to a gene; V was cut back by 5 bases and J by 2 bases. In DNA form, the CDR3 reads TGTGCCAGCTCAGCAGGGACTAGCGGGATTATGACCTACGAGCAGTACTTC. Translation gives CASSAGTSGIMTYEQYF.

V usage is TRBV5-5 and J usage is TRBJ2-5; D perhaps matches TRBD1 (5 bases). The V end lost 5 bases, the J end lost 0 bases, and 11 bases lay between the germline ends. Germline V gives CDR1 SGHKS, CDR2 YYEKEE (reference sequence). This CDR3 is 14 amino acids long. DNA of the CDR3: TGTGCCAGCAGTTCAGGGATTTACCAAGAGACCCAGTACTTC. Translation: CASSSGIYQETQYF.

The V and J genes are TRBV10-3 and TRBJ1-1; TRBD1 matches at 8 bases. The CDR3 runs 15 residues. From germline, CDR1 is ENHRY and CDR2 SYGVKD. Trimming removed 10 bases from V and 1 base from J; junction bases left unmatched: 11. CDR3 nucleotide sequence: TGTGCCACCGCGCAGGGGGCACGAAGGAACACTGAAGCTTTCTTT. Translation gives CATAQGARRNTEAFF.

Only a few counts were recorded for this clonotype. The chain joins TRBV12-3 or TRBV12-4 to TRBJ2-3; no definite D call. The CDR3 has 13 residues. V lost 6 bases and J lost 5, with 12 bases in between. The CDR3 reads CASRSRNLDTQYF. As DNA, the CDR3 is TGTGCCAGCAGATCAAGGAATTTAGATACGCAGTATTTT.

This chain uses TRBV27 with TRBJ1-2; D might be TRBD1 (6 bases). Trimming stripped 0 bases from V and 4 bases from J, with 9 bases between. Germline CDR1 and CDR2: MNHEY and SMNVEV (reference sequence). The CDR3 totals 14 residues. The CDR3 DNA reads as TGTGCCAGCAGTTTATCGAGGGGGGTCTATGGCTACACCTTC. Its translation: CASSLSRGVYGYTF.

The sample holds a few counts of this clonotype. The chain has TRBV2 and TRBJ1-1; D is perhaps TRBD1 (5 bases). The CDR3 extends over 13 amino acids. V lost 6 bases and J 4 bases, leaving 12 bases between the germline ends. Per germline, CDR1 SNHLY and CDR2 FYNNEI. For the CDR3, the DNA is TGTGCCAGCAGGATTCAAAGGGGCACTGAAGCTTTCTTT. This gives the protein CASRIQRGTEAFF.

This clonotype was detected only a few times. The chain joins TRBV4-2 to TRBJ1-6; 7 bases are shared with TRBD1. The CDR3 runs 17 residues. The germline CDR1 and CDR2 sequences are LGHNA and YNFKEQ. The junction had 11 bases not matched to a gene; V was cut back by 0 bases and J by 9 bases. In DNA, the CDR3 is TGTGCCAGCAGCCAAGATTCTATGACAGGGCAGGGTTCACCCCTCCACTTT. Translating it yields CASSQDSMTGQGSPLHF.

This clonotype was counted a few times. The chain has TRBV11-1 and TRBJ2-1, with TRBD2 matching 11 bases. Trimming took 3 bases from V and 2 from J; bases not matched to a gene: 9. The CDR3 is made up of 18 amino acids. Germline values: CDR1 SGHAT, CDR2 FQDESV (reference sequence). CDR3 sequence reads: CASSFGTSGKKPYNEQFF. In DNA form, the CDR3 reads TGTGCCAGCAGCTTTGGGACTAGCGGAAAGAAACCCTACAATGAGCAGTTCTTC.

In its sample, this clonotype was seen once. Its ends do not fully match the called genes, so a read error is possible. The chain has TRBV2 and TRBJ2-1; 8 bases match TRBD1. Germline CDR1 is SNHLY and CDR2 is FYNNEI. This CDR3 region has 14 residues. The CDR3, as DNA: TGTGGCAGCAGGACAGGGACAGAATACAATGAGCAGTTCTTC. Protein: CGSRTGTEYNEQFF.

This clonotype appeared a few times. The chain links TRBV2 to TRBJ2-2; 7 bases are a match to TRBD1. The CDR3 spans 15 residues. Germline loops: CDR1 SNHLY, CDR2 FYNNEI. The trim removed 6 bases at V and 3 bases at J, leaving 7 bases unmatched. CDR3 DNA: TGTGCCAGCAGCAACGAGGGGGCCGACACCGGGGAGCTGTTTTTT. This codes for CASSNEGADTGELFF.

This sequence joins TRBV27 and TRBJ2-1; D not resolved. This CDR3 region has 15 residues. Per germline, CDR1 MNHEY and CDR2 SMNVEV (reference sequence). Trimming stripped 4 bases from V and 5 bases from J, with 15 bases between. CDR3 DNA sequence: TGTGCCAGCAGTTCCCTCCCCACACGGGACAATGAGCAGTTCTTC. Its protein is CASSSLPTRDNEQFF.

This chain joins TRBV7-3 and TRBJ2-3; no reliable D call. This CDR3 has 14 residues. Per germline, CDR1 SGHTA and CDR2 FQGTGA. V was cut by 0 bases and J by 4 bases, with 8 bases left in between. Written as DNA, the CDR3 is TGTGCCAGCAGCTTAACGTGGAACGCAGATACGCAGTATTTT. Amino acids: CASSLTWNADTQYF.

V and J are TRBV4-1 and TRBJ2-7, with TRBD2 matching 8 bases. This CDR3 region has 16 residues. CDR1 and CDR2 (germline): MGHRA, YSYEKL. J was trimmed by 7 bases and V by 1 base; bases with no gene match: 12. The DNA for the CDR3 is TGCGCCAGCAGCCAAGGAATGCGGGGGGCCAGAATGGAGCAGTACTTC. Protein product: CASSQGMRGARMEQYF.

The chain carries TRBV7-9 and TRBJ1-6; 9 positions agree with TRBD1. Germline V lookup: CDR1 SEHNR, CDR2 FQNEAQ (reference sequence). Losses at the gene ends were 5 bases for V and 6 bases for J; bases not matched to a gene: 5. The CDR3 contains 15 residues. Here the CDR3 DNA reads TGTGCCAGCAGCCCGATGGGACAGGGTAATTCACCCCTCCACTTT. Translation gives CASSPMGQGNSPLHF.

This chain uses TRBV7-2 with TRBJ2-1, with unresolved D. V gave up 1 base and J gave up 1 base, with 8 bases separating them. This CDR3 region has 15 residues. Germline values: CDR1 SGHTA, CDR2 FQGNSA. The CDR3 region has the DNA TGTGCCAGCAGCTTAGGGGGAATTTCCTACAATGAGCAGTTCTTC. It codes for CASSLGGISYNEQFF.

The chain combines TRBV10-3 with TRBJ2-5, with 9 positions matching TRBD2. Germline assignment: CDR1 ENHRY and CDR2 SYGVKD. The CDR3 runs to 15 residues. The J segment lost 9 bases and the V segment lost 3 bases, leaving 11 bases of the junction unmatched. DNA of the CDR3: TGTGCCATCAGTGATACTCCAGGCGGGAGGGGGGCCCAGTACTTC. Translated: CAISDTPGGRGAQYF.

This clonotype was picked up a small number of times. The chain links TRBV9 to TRBJ2-1; 9 bases agree with TRBD2. The V gene's germline CDR1 is SGDLS and CDR2 YYNGEE. This CDR3 spans 17 amino acids. V was clipped by 1 base and J by 2 bases; unmatched bases: 7. CDR3 residues: CASSVRMREGAYNEQFF. The DNA of the CDR3 is TGTGCCAGCAGCGTACGAATGCGGGAGGGTGCCTACAATGAGCAGTTCTTC.

This clonotype was seen a few times. The chain joins TRBV28 to TRBJ2-3; 9 positions match TRBD2. Germline CDR1 and CDR2: MDHEN and SYDVKM. CDR3 size: 16 residues. V shed 1 base and J 6 bases; nucleotides not matched to a gene: 8. The CDR3 DNA is TGTGCCAGCAGTTTATTGAGTAGCGGGGGTGTCGATACGCAGTATTTT. Translated, it gives CASSLLSSGGVDTQYF. The complete variable domain, with remaining parts taken from reference TRBV28 and TRBJ2-3, reads DVKVTQSSRYLVKRTGEKVFLECVQDMDHENMFWYRQDPGLGLRLIYFSYDVKMKEKGDIPEGYSVSREKKERFSLILESASTNQTSMYLCASSLLSSGGVDTQYFGPGTRLTVL.

DNA for the CDR3: TGTGCCAGCAGCTTACAGGGGGGAACCTACAATGAGCAGTTCTTC. Translating gives CASSLQGGTYNEQFF. The J gene is TRBJ2-1, the V gene TRBV7-2; possible D gene TRBD1, 7 bases. The CDR3 extends over 15 amino acids. Germline V gene data show CDR1 as SGHTA and CDR2 as FQGNSA. V lost 2 bases and J lost 2, with 10 bases in between.

This clonotype has only a few counts. This rearrangement joins TRBV29-1 to TRBJ2-3; 16 nucleotides line up with TRBD2. Germline values: CDR1 SQVTM, CDR2 ANQGSEA. V gave up 5 bases and J gave up 1 base; unmatched junction bases: 6. This CDR3 contains 17 residues. The CDR3 region has the DNA TGCAGCGTTACCGGGACTAGCGGGAGGGCCGGCACAGATACGCAGTATTTT. Translation: CSVTGTSGRAGTDTQYF.